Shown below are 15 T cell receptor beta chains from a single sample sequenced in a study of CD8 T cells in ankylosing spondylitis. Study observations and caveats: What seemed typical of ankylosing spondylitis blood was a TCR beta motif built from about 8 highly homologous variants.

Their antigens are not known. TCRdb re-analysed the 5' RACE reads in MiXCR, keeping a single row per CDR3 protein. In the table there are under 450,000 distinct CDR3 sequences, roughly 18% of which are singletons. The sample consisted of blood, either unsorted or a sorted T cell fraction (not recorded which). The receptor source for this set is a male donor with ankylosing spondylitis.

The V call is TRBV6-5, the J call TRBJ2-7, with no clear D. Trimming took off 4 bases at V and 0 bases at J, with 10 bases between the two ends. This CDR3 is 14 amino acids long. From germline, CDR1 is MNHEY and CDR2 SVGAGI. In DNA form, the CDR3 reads TGTGCCAGCAGTTTAGGAGTTAACTCCTACGAGCAGTACTTC. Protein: CASSLGVNSYEQYF.

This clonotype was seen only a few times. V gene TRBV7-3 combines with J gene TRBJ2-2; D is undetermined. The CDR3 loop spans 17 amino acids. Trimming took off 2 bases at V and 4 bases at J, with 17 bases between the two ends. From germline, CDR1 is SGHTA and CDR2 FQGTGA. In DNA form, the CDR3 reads TGTGCCAGCAGCTTATCCCCCTCCACAGTTCTCACCGGGGAGCTGTTTTTT. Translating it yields CASSLSPSTVLTGELFF.

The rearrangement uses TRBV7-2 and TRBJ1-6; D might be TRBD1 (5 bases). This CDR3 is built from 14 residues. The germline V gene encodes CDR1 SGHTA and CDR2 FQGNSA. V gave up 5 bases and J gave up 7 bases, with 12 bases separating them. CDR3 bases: TGTGCCAGCAGCCCGGGACGGCACAATTCACCCCTCCACTTT. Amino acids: CASSPGRHNSPLHF.

The CDR3 nucleotides read TGTGCCAGCAGCTTATCCGGGACAGGCCCCCACGAGCAGTACTTC. It translates to CASSLSGTGPHEQYF. This chain links TRBV7-2 with TRBJ2-7; TRBD1 aligns across 8 bases. V shed 2 bases, J shed 5 bases, and the junction held 8 bases outside the gene matches. Germline-derived CDR1 and CDR2 are SGHTA and FQGNSA. The CDR3 consists of 15 residues. The variable domain in full, with the rest retrieved from reference TRBV7-2 and TRBJ2-7, is GAGVSQSPSNKVTEKGKDVELRCDPISGHTALYWYRQSLGQGLEFLIYFQGNSAPDKSGLPSDRFSAERTGGSVSTLTIQRTQQEDSAVYLCASSLSGTGPHEQYFGPGTRLTVT.

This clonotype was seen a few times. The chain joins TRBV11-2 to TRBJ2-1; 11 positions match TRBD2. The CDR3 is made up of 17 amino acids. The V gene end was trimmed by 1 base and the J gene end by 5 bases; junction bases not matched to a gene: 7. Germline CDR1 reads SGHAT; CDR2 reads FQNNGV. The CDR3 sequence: CASSLGLLAGVDNEQFF. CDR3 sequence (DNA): TGTGCCAGCAGCTTAGGCCTACTAGCGGGAGTCGACAATGAGCAGTTCTTC.

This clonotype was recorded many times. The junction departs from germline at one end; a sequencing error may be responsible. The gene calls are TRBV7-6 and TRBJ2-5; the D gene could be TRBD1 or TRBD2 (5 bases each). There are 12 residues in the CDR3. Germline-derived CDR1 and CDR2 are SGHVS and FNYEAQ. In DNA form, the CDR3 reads TGCGCCAGCAGCTTGGGGGTGGAGACCCAGTACTTC. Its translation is CASSLGVETQYF.

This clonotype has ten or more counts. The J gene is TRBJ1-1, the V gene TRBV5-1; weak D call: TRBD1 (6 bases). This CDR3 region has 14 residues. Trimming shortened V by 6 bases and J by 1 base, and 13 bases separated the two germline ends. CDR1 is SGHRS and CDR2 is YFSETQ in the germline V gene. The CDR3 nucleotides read TGCGCCAGCACCCGTGGGACACCGAACACTGAAGCTTTCTTT. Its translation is CASTRGTPNTEAFF.

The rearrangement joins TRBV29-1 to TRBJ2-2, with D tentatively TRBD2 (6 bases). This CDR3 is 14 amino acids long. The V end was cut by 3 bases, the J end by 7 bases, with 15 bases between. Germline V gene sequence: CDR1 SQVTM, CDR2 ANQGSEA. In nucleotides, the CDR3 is TGCAGCGTTGATGCGGGACTTTTCGGCGGGGAGCTGTTTTTT. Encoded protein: CSVDAGLFGGELFF.

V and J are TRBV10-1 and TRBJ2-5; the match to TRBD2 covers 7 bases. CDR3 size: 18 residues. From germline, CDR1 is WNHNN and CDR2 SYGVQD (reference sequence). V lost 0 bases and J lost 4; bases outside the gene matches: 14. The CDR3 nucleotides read TGCGCCAGCAGTGAGTCTATGGGGACCCAAGCGGGGCCAGAGACCCAGTACTTC. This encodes CASSESMGTQAGPETQYF.

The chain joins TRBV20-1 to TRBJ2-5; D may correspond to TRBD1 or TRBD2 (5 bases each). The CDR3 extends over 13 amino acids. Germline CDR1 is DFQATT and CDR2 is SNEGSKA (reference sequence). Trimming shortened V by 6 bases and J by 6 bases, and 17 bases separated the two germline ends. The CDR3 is CSATRDPRQTQYF. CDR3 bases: TGCAGTGCCACCCGGGACCCCCGCCAGACCCAGTACTTC.

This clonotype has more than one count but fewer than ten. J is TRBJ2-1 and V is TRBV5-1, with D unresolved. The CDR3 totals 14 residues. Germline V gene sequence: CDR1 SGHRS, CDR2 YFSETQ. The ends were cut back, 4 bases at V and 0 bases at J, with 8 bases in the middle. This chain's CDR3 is CASSKDRSYNEQFF. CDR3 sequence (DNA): TGCGCCAGCAGCAAGGATCGCTCCTACAATGAGCAGTTCTTC.

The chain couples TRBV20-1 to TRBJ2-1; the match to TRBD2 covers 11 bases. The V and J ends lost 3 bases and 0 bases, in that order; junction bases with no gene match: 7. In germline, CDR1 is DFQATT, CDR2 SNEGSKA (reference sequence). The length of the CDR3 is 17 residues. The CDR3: CSASSVAGGPSYNEQFF. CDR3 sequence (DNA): TGCAGTGCTAGTTCTGTAGCGGGAGGGCCCTCCTACAATGAGCAGTTCTTC.

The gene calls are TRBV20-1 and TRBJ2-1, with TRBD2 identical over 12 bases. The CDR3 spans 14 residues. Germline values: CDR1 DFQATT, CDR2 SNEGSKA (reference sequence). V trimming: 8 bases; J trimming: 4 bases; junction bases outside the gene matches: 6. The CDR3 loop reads CSSETSGGYNEQFF. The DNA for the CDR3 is TGCAGTTCCGAAACTAGCGGGGGGTACAATGAGCAGTTCTTC.

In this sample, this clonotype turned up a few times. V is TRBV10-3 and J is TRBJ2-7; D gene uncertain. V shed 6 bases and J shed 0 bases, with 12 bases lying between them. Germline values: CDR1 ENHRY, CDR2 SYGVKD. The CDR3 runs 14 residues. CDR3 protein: CAISPDVLSYEQYF. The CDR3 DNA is TGTGCCATCAGCCCGGACGTACTCTCCTACGAGCAGTACTTC.

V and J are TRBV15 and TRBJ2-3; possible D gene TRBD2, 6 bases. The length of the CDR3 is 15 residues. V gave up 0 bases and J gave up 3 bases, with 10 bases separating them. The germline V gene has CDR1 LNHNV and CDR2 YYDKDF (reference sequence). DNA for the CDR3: TGTGCCACCAGCAGAGATGTTGGGAGGACAGATACGCAGTATTTT. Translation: CATSRDVGRTDTQYF.